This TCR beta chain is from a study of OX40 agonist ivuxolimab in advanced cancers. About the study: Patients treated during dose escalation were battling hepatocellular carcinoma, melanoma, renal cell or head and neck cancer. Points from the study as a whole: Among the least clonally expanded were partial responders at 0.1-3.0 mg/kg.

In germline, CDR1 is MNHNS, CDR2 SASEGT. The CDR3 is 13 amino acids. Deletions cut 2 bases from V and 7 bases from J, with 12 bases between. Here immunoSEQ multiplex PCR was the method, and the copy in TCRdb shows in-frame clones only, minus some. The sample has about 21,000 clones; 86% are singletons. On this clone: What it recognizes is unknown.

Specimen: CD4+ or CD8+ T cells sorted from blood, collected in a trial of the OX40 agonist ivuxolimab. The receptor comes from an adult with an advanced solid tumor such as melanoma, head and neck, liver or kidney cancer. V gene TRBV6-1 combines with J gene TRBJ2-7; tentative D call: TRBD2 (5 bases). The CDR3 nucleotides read TGTGCCAGCAGTGAACCCGGCACTAGGGAGCAGTACTTC. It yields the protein CASSEPGTREQYF.